Detailed here is one TCR beta chain. As for time point: cycle 4 day 1 (C4D1), after more than five weeks of nivolumab. Each patient's relapse followed autologous stem cell transplantation, and brentuximab vedotin exposure varied. Measured with immunoSEQ multiplex PCR; TCRdb has only the in-frame clones, and not every one. The profile shows tens of thousands of clones, about 89% of them singletons. CDR1 and CDR2 from the germline V gene are SGHRS and YFSETQ. CDR3 length: 13 residues. V dropped 4 bases and J dropped 6; count of bases not matched to a gene: 6. The entry originates in a study of PD-1 blockade in classical Hodgkin lymphoma.

This sequence was found in a human donor with classical Hodgkin lymphoma. The sample here was peripheral blood mononuclear cells (PBMCs), taken before the fourth cycle of nivolumab. The chain recombines TRBV5-1 with TRBJ1-1; 7 nucleotides line up with TRBD1. The DNA of the CDR3 is TGCGCCAGCAGCATAGGGACAGAAGCTGAAGCTTTCTTT. Translation: CASSIGTEAEAFF.